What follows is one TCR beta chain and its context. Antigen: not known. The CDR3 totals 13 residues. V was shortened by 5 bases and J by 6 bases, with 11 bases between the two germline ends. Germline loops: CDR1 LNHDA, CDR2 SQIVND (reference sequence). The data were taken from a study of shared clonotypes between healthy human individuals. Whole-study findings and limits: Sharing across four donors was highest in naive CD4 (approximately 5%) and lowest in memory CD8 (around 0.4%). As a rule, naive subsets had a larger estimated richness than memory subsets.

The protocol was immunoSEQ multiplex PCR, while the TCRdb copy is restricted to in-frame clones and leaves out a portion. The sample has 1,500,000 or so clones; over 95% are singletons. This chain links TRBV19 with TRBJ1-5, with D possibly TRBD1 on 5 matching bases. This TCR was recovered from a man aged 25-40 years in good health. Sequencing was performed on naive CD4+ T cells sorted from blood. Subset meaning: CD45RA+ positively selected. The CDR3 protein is CASSLRQSQPQHF. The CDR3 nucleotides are TGTGCCAGTAGTCTAAGACAGTCTCAGCCCCAGCATTTT.